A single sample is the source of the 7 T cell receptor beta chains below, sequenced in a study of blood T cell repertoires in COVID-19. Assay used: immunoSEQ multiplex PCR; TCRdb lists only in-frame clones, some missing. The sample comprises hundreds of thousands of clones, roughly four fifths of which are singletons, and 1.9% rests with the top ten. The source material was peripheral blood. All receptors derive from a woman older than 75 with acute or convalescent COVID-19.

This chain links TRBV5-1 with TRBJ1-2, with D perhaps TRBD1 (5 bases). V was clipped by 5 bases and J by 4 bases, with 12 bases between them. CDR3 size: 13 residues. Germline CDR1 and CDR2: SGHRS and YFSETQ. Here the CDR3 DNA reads TGCGCCAGCAGTAGACAGTCCCTCTATGGCTACACCTTC. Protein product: CASSRQSLYGYTF.

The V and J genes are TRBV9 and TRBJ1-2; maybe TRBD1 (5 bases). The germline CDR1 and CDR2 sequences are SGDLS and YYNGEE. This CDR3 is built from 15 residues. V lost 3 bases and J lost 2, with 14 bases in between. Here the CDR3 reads CASSATQGVNYGYTF. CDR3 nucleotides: TGTGCCAGCAGCGCTACCCAAGGGGTGAACTATGGCTACACCTTC.

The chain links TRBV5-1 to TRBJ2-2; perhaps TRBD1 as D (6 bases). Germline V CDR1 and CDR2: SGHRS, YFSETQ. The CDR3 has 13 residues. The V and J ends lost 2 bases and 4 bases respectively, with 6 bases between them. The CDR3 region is CASSLGGTGELFF. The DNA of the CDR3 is TGCGCCAGCAGCTTAGGGGGCACCGGGGAGCTGTTTTTT.

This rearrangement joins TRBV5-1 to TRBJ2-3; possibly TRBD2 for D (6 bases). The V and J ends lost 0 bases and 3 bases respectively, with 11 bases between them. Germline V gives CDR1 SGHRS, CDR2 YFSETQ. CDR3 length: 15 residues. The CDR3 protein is CASSLGRGWTDTQYF. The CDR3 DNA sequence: TGCGCCAGCAGCTTGGGCCGGGGGTGGACAGATACGCAGTATTTT.

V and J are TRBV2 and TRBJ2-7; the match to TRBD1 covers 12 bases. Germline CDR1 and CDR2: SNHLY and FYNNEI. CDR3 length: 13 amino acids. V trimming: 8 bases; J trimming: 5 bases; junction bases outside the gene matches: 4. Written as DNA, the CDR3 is TGTGCCAGCGCCGGGACAGGGGGCAACGAGCAGTACTTC. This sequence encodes CASAGTGGNEQYF.

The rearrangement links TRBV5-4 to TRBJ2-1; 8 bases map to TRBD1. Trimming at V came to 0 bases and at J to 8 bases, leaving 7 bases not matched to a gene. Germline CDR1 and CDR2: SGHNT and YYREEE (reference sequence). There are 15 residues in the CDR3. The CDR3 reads CASSLDYGQGDEQFF. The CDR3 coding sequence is TGTGCCAGCAGCTTGGACTACGGACAGGGCGATGAGCAGTTCTTC. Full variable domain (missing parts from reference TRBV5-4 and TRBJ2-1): ETGVTQSPTHLIKTRGQQVTLRCSSQSGHNTVSWYQQALGQGPQFIFQYYREEENGRGNFPPRFSGLQFPNYSSELNVNALELDDSALYLCASSLDYGQGDEQFFGPGTRLTVL.

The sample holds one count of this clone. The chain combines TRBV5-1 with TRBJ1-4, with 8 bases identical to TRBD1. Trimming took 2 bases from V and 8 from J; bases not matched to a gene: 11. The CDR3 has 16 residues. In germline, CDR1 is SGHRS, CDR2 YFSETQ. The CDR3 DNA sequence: TGCGCCAGCAGCTTTCAGGGGGCCTCCATCGGCGAAAAACTGTTTTTT. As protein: CASSFQGASIGEKLFF.